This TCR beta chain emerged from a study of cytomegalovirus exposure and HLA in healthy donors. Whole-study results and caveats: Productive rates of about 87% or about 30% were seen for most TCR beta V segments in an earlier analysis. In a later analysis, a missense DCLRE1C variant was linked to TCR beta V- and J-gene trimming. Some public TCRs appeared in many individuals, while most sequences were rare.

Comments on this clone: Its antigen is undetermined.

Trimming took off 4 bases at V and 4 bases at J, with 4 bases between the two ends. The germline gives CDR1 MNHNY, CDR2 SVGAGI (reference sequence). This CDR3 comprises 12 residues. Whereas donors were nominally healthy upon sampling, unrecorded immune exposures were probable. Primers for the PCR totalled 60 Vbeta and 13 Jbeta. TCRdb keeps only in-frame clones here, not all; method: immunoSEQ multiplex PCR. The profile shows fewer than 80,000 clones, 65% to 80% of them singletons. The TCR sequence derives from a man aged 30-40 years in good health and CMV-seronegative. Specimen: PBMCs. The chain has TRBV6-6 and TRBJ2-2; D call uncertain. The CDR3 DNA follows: TGTGCCAGCAGTTTGAGCACCGGGGAGCTGTTTTTT. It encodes CASSLSTGELFF.